Shown below are 19 T cell receptor beta chains from a single sample sequenced in a study of T cell clonality in common variable immunodeficiency. Profiling relied on immunoSEQ multiplex PCR, and the TCRdb table lists in-frame clones only, not all of them. The profile covers under 50,000 clones, none occurring a single time. Sequenced sample: peripheral blood mononuclear cells. The receptors were gathered from a person aged 18 to 70 in good health.

There are many counts of this clone. The CDR3 end is not reached by the read, which stops 3 residues before it; the germline J gene fills it in. The V gene is TRBV5-5, the J gene TRBJ1-1, with D perhaps TRBD1 (5 bases). V shed 5 bases and J shed 6 bases, with 17 bases lying between them. Germline loops: CDR1 SGHKS, CDR2 YYEKEE (reference sequence). There are 14 residues in the CDR3. Partial CDR3 DNA: TGTGCCAGCAGTCTGGTTCAGTCACAGGCTGAA. It codes for CASSLVQSQAE. The entire CDR3 protein is CASSLVQSQAEAFF.

This clone was observed many times. The CDR3 end falls 3 residues outside the read, so it is completed with the germline J gene. The genes are TRBV19 and TRBJ1-1, with D perhaps matching TRBD1 (5 bases). CDR1 and CDR2 from the germline V gene are LNHDA and SQIVND (reference sequence). V was cut by 5 bases and J by 5 bases, with 27 bases left in between. The CDR3 contains 18 residues. The DNA read from the CDR3 is TGTGCCAGTAGTTCCCTGAAGGACACGGTTCGCATGAGGACTGAA. Translated, it gives CASSSLKDTVRMRTE. The full CDR3 sequence reads CASSSLKDTVRMRTEAFF.

This clone occurred many times. The CDR3 goes on 3 residues after the read ends, and that part is filled in from the germline J gene. The V call is TRBV18, the J call TRBJ2-5; TRBD1 might be the D (6 bases). Trimming removed 0 bases at V and 3 bases at J, with 14 bases between. The CDR3 runs to 16 residues. Germline values: CDR1 KGHSH, CDR2 LQKENI. CDR3 DNA, as far as it was read: TGTGCCAGCTCACCACCTCTGGGACAAACGAAAGAGACC. It encodes CASSPPLGQTKET. The entire CDR3 protein is CASSPPLGQTKETQYF.

This clone was seen repeatedly, ten times or more. The CDR3 end lies 3 residues beyond the end of the read and is filled in from the germline J gene. The genes are TRBV5-6 and TRBJ2-1; 7 nucleotides match TRBD1. The J segment lost 0 bases and the V segment lost 4 bases, leaving 4 bases of the junction unmatched. In germline, CDR1 is SGHDT, CDR2 YYEEEE. The CDR3 runs to 15 residues. CDR3 bases read: TGTGCCAGCAGCCTGGGACAGAGCTCCTACAATGAG. Residues: CASSLGQSSYNE. The full CDR3 protein is CASSLGQSSYNEQFF.

This clone was detected many times. The read comes to an end 3 residues before the CDR3 does, leaving the germline J gene to fill in the end. This rearrangement joins TRBV7-8 to TRBJ2-1; D remains unclear. Germline assignment: CDR1 SGHVS and CDR2 FQNEAQ. The CDR3 length is 13 residues. Trimming shortened V by 0 bases and J by 4 bases, and 4 bases separated the two germline ends. CDR3 amino acids: CASSLAPYNEQFF. Incomplete CDR3 DNA: TGTGCCAGCAGCTTAGCCCCATACAATGAG. Full variable domain (missing parts from reference TRBV7-8 and TRBJ2-1): GAGVSQSPRYKVAKRGQDVALRCDPISGHVSLFWYQQALGQGPEFLTYFQNEAQLDKSGLPSDRFFAERPEGSVSTLKIQRTQQEDSAVYLCASSLAPYNEQFFGPGTRLTVL.

This clone was observed at least ten times. From the germline J gene comes the end of the CDR3, since the read stops 3 residues before it. The chain is built from TRBV13 and TRBJ1-1; TRBD1 agrees at 7 bases. Germline V gene sequence: CDR1 PRHDT, CDR2 FYEKMQ (reference sequence). V shed 4 bases, J shed 5 bases, and the junction held 10 bases outside the gene matches. This CDR3 comprises 15 residues. The CDR3: CASSSSSGGWTEAFF. Partial CDR3 DNA: TGTGCCAGCAGCTCGAGTTCAGGGGGGTGGACTGAA. Full variable domain (outside the CDR3, taken from reference TRBV13 and TRBJ1-1): AAGVIQSPRHLIKEKRETATLKCYPIPRHDTVYWYQQGPGQDPQFLISFYEKMQSDKGSIPDRFSAQQFSDYHSELNMSSLELGDSALYFCASSSSSGGWTEAFFGQGTRLTVV.

Ten or more counts support this clone. The CDR3 bases that were read are TGCAGTGCCCGATACCCGGCGGGGCTTTCGACCACTGAA. Translating it yields CSARYPAGLSTTE. The whole CDR3 protein reads CSARYPAGLSTTEAFF. The chain carries TRBV20-1 and TRBJ1-1, with D possibly matching TRBD1 (5 bases). The read terminates 3 residues before the CDR3 end, so the remaining end is supplied by the germline J gene. The CDR3 extends over 16 amino acids. CDR1 is DFQATT, CDR2 SNEGSKA, per germline (reference sequence). Trimming cost V 6 bases and J 4 bases, with 24 bases left between them.

Sample share makes this clone medium-sized. The read finishes 3 residues shy of the CDR3 end, and the germline J gene is used to complete it. The chain is built from TRBV6-2 or TRBV6-3 and TRBJ2-1, with 10 bases matching TRBD2. The CDR3 is 16 amino acids. CDR1 is MNHEY, CDR2 SVGEGT, per germline. J lost 8 bases, V lost 5 bases, and 12 bases had no gene match. The sequenced CDR3 bases are TGTGCCAGCAGTCCTGGGACTAGCGCCTGGAGGGATGAG. It encodes CASSPGTSAWRDE. The entire CDR3 reads CASSPGTSAWRDEQFF.

This clone was counted ten times or more. An end of the junction differs from the germline gene, which may be a read error. The read is 3 residues too short to cover the CDR3 end, so that end is filled in from the germline J gene. The V call is TRBV4-2, the J call TRBJ2-2; 7 positions agree with TRBD2. Germline V CDR1 and CDR2: LGHNA, YNFKEQ. The CDR3 covers 17 residues. The CDR3 is CASSQDTAGMMTGELFF. The sequenced part of the CDR3 DNA is TGCGCCAGCAGCCAAGATACAGCGGGGATGATGACCGGGGAG.

This clone occurred a few times. The CDR3 end is not reached by the read, which stops 3 residues before it; the germline J gene fills it in. This chain joins TRBV2 and TRBJ2-3; TRBD1 is a possible D gene (6 bases). This CDR3 contains 15 residues. Trimming shortened V by 8 bases and J by 2 bases, and 17 bases separated the two germline ends. Germline CDR1 reads SNHLY; CDR2 reads FYNNEI. Incomplete CDR3 DNA: TGTGCCAGCCATGATTTCAGGGGAGACACAGATACG. It codes for CASHDFRGDTDT. The CDR3, in full, reads CASHDFRGDTDTQYF.

Many counts were recorded for this clone. The read finishes 3 residues shy of the CDR3 end, and the germline J gene is used to complete it. This chain uses TRBV7-3 with TRBJ1-1; D gene ambiguous. The CDR3 contains 13 residues. Germline CDR1 is SGHTA and CDR2 is FQGTGA. Here the CDR3 reads CASSLDPTMEAFF. CDR3 DNA (partial): TGTGCCAGCAGCTTAGACCCGACTATGGAA.

This clone was found many times. The CDR3 is cut off 3 residues early in the read; its end comes from the germline J gene. The chain links TRBV5-1 to TRBJ1-1; D is perhaps TRBD1 (6 bases). The ends were cut back, 2 bases at V and 1 base at J, with 6 bases in the middle. CDR3 length: 13 amino acids. Germline V gene data show CDR1 as SGHRS and CDR2 as YFSETQ. The covered CDR3 bases are TGCGCCAGCAGCTTAGGGGGGAACACTGAA. Translating it yields CASSLGGNTE. The entire CDR3 protein reads CASSLGGNTEAFF.

This clone has ten or more counts. The CDR3 goes on 3 residues after the read ends, and that part is filled in from the germline J gene. The chain employs TRBV30 and TRBJ1-1, with D possibly being TRBD1 (5 bases). The length of the CDR3 is 14 residues. The germline CDR1 and CDR2 sequences are GTSNPN and SVGIG (reference sequence). The V end lost 3 bases, the J end lost 0 bases, and 11 bases lay between the germline ends. CDR3 DNA, as far as it was read: TGTGCCTGGAGACTGGGGCAGCTGAACACTGAA. Amino acids: CAWRLGQLNTE. In full, the CDR3 reads CAWRLGQLNTEAFF.

This clone was seen a handful of times. This CDR3 reads CASSLPGWETQYF. The part of the CDR3 DNA that was read is TGTGCCAGCAGCTTGCCAGGGTGGGAGACC. The chain carries TRBV7-8 and TRBJ2-5; perhaps TRBD1 as D (5 bases). The CDR3 end lies 3 residues beyond the end of the read and is filled in from the germline J gene. Trimming pared 3 bases from V and 5 bases from J, leaving 10 bases between. Germline V gene data show CDR1 as SGHVS and CDR2 as FQNEAQ. This CDR3 is 13 amino acids long.

As regards this clone: The read comes to an end 3 residues before the CDR3 does, leaving the germline J gene to fill in the end. V usage is TRBV25-1 and J usage is TRBJ2-3; TRBD2 matches 8 bases. V dropped 3 bases and J dropped 3; count of bases not matched to a gene: 11. CDR3 length equals 17 residues. CDR1 MGHDK and CDR2 SYGVNS come from the germline V gene. The sequenced part of the CDR3 DNA is TGTGCCAGCAGTGACCCCTATGGCGGGAGGATGACAGATACG. Its translation: CASSDPYGGRMTDT. The whole CDR3 region reads CASSDPYGGRMTDTQYF.

This clone has a handful of counts. The sequenced fragment ends 3 residues before the CDR3 boundary, so the rest is inferred from the germline J gene. V gene TRBV13 combines with J gene TRBJ1-1, with 9 bases fitting TRBD1. Germline V CDR1 and CDR2: PRHDT, FYEKMQ (reference sequence). The V and J ends lost 8 bases and 1 base, in that order; junction bases with no gene match: 8. This CDR3 has 15 amino acids. CDR3 DNA, as far as it was read: TGTGCCAGCCGGGTATGGGACAGGGCGAACACTGAA. It codes for CASRVWDRANTE. The whole CDR3 protein reads CASRVWDRANTEAFF.

Ten or more counts support this clone. The CDR3 goes on 3 residues after the read ends, and that part is filled in from the germline J gene. This chain connects TRBV19 to TRBJ1-3; 9 nucleotides line up with TRBD1. Losses at the gene ends were 7 bases for V and 6 bases for J; bases not matched to a gene: 13. The CDR3 has 16 amino acids. The germline V gene encodes CDR1 LNHDA and CDR2 SQIVND (reference sequence). This CDR3 is CASNPGDHRGLNTIYF. Incomplete CDR3 DNA: TGTGCCAGTAACCCTGGGGATCACAGGGGGCTAAACACC.

There are many counts of this clone. Coverage ceases 3 residues before the CDR3 finishes, and the germline J gene fills in the end. The rearrangement uses TRBV29-1 and TRBJ1-2, with 7 bases fitting TRBD1. The CDR3 sequence is 13 residues long. The V gene end was trimmed by 6 bases and the J gene end by 6 bases; junction bases not matched to a gene: 10. Germline V gene lookup returns CDR1 SQVTM and CDR2 ANQGSEA. CDR3 loop: CSVWAATGNGYTF. The DNA read from the CDR3 is TGCAGCGTATGGGCCGCGACAGGGAATGGC.

There are many counts of this clone. The missing CDR3 end, 3 residues past where the read stops, is filled in from the germline J gene. The J gene is TRBJ1-5, the V gene TRBV19; D is perhaps TRBD1 (5 bases). V was pared by 4 bases and J by 7 bases, with 11 bases between. Germline-derived CDR1 and CDR2 are LNHDA and SQIVND (reference sequence). The CDR3 extends over 13 amino acids. CDR3 bases read: TGTGCCAGTAGTAAGGGGAGCAGGCAGCCC. Its translation: CASSKGSRQP. The whole CDR3 sequence is CASSKGSRQPQHF.